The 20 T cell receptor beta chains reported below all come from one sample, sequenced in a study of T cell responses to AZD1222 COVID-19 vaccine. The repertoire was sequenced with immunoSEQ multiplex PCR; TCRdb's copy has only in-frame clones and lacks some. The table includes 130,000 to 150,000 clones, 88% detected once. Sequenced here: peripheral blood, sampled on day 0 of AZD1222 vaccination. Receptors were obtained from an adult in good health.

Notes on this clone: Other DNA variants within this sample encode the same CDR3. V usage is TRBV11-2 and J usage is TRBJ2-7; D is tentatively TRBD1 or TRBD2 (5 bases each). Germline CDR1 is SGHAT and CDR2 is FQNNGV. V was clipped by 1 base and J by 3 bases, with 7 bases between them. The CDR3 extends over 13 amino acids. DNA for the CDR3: TGTGCCAGCAGCTTAGGGGACGGCTACGAGCAGTACTTC. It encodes CASSLGDGYEQYF.

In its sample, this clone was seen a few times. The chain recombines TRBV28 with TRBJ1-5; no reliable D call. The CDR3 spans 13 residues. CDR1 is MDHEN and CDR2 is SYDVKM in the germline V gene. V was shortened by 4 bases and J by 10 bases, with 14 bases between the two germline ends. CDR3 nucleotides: TGTGCCAGCAGTTCTTCTATCATCAGCCCCCAGCATTTT. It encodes CASSSSIISPQHF.

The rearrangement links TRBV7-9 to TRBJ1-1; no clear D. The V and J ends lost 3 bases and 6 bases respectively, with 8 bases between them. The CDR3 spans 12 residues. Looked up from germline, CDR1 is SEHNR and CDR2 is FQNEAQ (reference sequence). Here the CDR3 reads CASSFSSAEAFF. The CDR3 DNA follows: TGTGCCAGCAGCTTTAGTAGCGCTGAAGCTTTCTTT.

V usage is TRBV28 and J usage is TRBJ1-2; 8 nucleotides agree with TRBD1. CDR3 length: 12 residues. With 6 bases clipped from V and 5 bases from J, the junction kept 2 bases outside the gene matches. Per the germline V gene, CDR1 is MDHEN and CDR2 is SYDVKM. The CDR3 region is CASSRGRYGYTF. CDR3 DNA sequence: TGTGCCAGCAGCAGGGGGCGGTATGGCTACACCTTC.

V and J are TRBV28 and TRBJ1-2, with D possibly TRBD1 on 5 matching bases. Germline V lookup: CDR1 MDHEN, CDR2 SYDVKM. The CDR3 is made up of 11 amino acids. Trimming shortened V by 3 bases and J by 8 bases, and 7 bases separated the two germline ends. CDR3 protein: CASSFGAGYTF. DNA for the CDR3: TGTGCCAGCAGTTTTGGGGCCGGCTACACCTTC.

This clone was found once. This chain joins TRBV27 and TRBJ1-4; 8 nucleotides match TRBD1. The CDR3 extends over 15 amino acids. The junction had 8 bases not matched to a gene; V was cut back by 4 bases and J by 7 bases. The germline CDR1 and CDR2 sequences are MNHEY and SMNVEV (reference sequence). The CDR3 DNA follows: TGTGCCAGCAGTTCGTCCAGGGGGCGCCCTGAAAAACTGTTTTTT. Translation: CASSSSRGRPEKLFF.

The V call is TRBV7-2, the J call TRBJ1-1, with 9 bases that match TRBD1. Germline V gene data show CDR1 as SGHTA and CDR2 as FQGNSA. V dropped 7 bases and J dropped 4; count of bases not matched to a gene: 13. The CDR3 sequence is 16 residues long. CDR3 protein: CASTMTGGVWGTEAFF. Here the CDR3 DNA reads TGTGCCAGCACAATGACAGGGGGGGTTTGGGGCACTGAAGCTTTCTTT.

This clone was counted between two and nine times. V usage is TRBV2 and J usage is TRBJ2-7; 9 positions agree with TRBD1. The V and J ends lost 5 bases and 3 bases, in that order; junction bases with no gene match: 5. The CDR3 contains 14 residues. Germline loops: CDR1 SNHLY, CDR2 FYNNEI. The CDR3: CASSLDRGRYEQYF. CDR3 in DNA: TGTGCCAGCAGTCTGGACAGGGGCCGCTACGAGCAGTACTTC.

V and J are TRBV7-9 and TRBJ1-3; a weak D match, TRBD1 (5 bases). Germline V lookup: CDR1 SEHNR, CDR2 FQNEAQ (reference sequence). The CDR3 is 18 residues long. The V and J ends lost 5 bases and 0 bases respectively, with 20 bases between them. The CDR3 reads CASSQKIGGPISGNTIYF. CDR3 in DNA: TGTGCCAGCAGCCAGAAAATTGGGGGACCGATCTCTGGAAACACCATATATTTT.

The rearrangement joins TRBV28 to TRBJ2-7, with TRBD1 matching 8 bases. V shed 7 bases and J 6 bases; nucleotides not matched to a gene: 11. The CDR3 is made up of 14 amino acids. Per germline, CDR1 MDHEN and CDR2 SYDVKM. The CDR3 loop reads CASTGPQGAGEQYF. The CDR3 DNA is TGTGCCAGCACTGGCCCCCAGGGGGCAGGCGAGCAGTACTTC.

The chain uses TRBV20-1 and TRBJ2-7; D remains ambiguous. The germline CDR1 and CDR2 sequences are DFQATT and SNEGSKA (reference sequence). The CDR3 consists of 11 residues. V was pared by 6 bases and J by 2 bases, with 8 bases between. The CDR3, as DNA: TGCAGTGCCCATTCGGCCTACGAGCAGTACTTC. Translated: CSAHSAYEQYF.

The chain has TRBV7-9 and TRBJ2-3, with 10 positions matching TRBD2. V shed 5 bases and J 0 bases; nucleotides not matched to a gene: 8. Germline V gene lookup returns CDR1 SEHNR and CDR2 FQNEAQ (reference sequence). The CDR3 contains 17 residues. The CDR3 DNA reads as TGTGCCAGCAGCGCCGGCCTAGCGGGGGTTAGCACAGATACGCAGTATTTT. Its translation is CASSAGLAGVSTDTQYF.

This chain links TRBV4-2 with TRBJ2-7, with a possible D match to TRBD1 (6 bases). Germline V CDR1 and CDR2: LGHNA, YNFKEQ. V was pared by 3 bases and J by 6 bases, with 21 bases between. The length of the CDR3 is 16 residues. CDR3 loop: CASSQDRTASDPEQYF. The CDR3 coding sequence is TGTGCCAGCAGCCAGGACAGAACCGCCTCGGATCCCGAGCAGTACTTC.

In nucleotides, the CDR3 is TGTGCCAGCAGTACTCTCCTTCTGCCCACTGAAGCTTTCTTT. It encodes CASSTLLLPTEAFF. The chain employs TRBV27 and TRBJ1-1; D unclear. The germline gives CDR1 MNHEY, CDR2 SMNVEV (reference sequence). The V end was cut by 5 bases, the J end by 4 bases, with 14 bases between. The length of the CDR3 is 14 residues.

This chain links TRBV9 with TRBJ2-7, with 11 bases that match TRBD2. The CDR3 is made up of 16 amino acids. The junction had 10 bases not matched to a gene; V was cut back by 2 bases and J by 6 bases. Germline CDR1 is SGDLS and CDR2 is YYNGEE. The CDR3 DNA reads TGTGCCAGCAGCGTTAGCGGGGGGGCTGTGGAAGGCGAGCAGTACTTC. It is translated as CASSVSGGAVEGEQYF.

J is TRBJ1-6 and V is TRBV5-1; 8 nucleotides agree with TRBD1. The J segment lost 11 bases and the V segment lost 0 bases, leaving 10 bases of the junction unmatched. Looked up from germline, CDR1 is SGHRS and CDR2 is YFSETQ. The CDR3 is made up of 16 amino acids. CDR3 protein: CASSLGARGRPAPLHF. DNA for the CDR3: TGCGCCAGCAGCTTGGGTGCCAGGGGGCGCCCGGCACCCCTCCACTTT.

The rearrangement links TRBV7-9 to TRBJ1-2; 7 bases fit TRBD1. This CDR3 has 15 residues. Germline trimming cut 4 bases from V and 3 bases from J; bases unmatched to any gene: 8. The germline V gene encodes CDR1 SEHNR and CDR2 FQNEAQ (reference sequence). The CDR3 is CASSSPGQTYYGYTF. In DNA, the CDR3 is TGTGCCAGCAGCTCTCCGGGACAGACGTACTATGGCTACACCTTC.

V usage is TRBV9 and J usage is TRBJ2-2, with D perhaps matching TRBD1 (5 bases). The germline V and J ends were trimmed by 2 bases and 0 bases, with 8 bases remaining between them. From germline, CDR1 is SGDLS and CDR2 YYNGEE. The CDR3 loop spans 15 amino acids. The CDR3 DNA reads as TGTGCCAGCAGCGTTGACAGAACGAACACCGGGGAGCTGTTTTTT. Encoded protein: CASSVDRTNTGELFF.

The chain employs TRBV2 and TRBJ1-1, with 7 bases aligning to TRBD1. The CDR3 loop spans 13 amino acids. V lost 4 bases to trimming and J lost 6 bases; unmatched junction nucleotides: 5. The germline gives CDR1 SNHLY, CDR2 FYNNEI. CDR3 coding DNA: TGTGCCAGCAGTGCAAACAGGGGATCTGAAGCTTTCTTT. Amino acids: CASSANRGSEAFF.

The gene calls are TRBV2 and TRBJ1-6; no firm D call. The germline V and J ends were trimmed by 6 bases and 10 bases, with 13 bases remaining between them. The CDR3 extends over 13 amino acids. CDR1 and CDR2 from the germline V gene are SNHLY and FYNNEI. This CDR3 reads CASSFISSSPLHF. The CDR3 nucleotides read TGTGCCAGCAGCTTCATCAGTTCCTCACCCCTCCACTTT.